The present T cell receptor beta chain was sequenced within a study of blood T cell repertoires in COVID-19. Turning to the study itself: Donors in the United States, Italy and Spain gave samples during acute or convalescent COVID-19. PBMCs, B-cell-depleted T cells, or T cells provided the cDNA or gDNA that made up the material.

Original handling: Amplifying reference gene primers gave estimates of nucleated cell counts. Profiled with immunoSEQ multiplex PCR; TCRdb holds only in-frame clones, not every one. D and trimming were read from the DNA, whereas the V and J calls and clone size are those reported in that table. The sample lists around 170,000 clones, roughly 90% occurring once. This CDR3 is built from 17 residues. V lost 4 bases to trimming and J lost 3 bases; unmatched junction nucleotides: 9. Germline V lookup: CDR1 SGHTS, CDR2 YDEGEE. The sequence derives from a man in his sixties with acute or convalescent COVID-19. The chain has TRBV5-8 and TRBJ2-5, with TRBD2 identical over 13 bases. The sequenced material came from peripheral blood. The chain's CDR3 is CASSVRRLAGGEETQYF. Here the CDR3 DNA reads TGTGCCAGCAGCGTAAGGAGACTAGCGGGGGGAGAAGAGACCCAGTACTTC.